This note documents a single T cell receptor beta chain sequence. It has no known antigen specificity. The record has no base qualities; no much larger clone is one base away. This sample was included in a study of CD8+ T cells in alopecia areata (dated by TCRdb to 2017 to 2018). Background for the entire study: The treated patients, all with moderate-to-severe alopecia areata, were enrolled in an open-label pilot trial of oral tofacitinib given at 5 to 10 mg twice daily. Tofacitinib was given for 6 to 18 months, followed by 6 months of follow-up off drug to assess delayed response and recurrence. For the treated patients, the SALT score, which quantifies what percentage of scalp surface area is affected, served as the measure of disease severity. To study T cell clonal expansion in alopecia areata, the researchers applied high-throughput TCRbeta sequencing to both the C3H/HeJ mouse model and human patients. Scalp tissue and sorted CD4+ and CD8+ peripheral blood T cells from patchy and totalis/universalis alopecia areata patients and from healthy controls were covered by human TCRbeta sequencing. Biopsies were taken from tofacitinib-treated patients at baseline and at 4 and 24 weeks of treatment, and a later scalp biopsy was taken in several of the tofacitinib-treated patients. Scalp clonality was compared across normal scalp (n=4), patchy alopecia areata scalp (n=8), and alopecia totalis/universalis scalp (n=8). The RNA source kit depended on sample type: the PAXgene miRNA kit for fixed scalp, the miRNeasy kit for PBMCs, and the RNeasy kit for mouse skin. immunoSEQ multiplex PCR using 35 Vbeta forward primers and 13 Jbeta reverse primers was used to amplify TCRbeta CDR3 regions. General findings and caveats noted by the study authors: With tofacitinib, both scalp clonality and the number of expanded CD8+ clones among the top 100 scalp clones went down significantly. The treated cohort was small, with a single nonresponder, so links between baseline CD8+ expansion and response need larger studies. Compared with mice, TCR sequences shared between patients were less clear, possibly partly because of HLA diversity across the patient population. Scalp TCR repertoire analysis is complicated because resident alphabeta T cells in normal human skin are also sequenced, whereas mouse skin is dominated by gammadelta T cells. Lesional scalp, especially in alopecia totalis/universalis, showed higher clonality and more expanded CD8+ clones than normal scalp, suggesting antigenic drive. Many expanded lesional clones were found to persist in scalp and blood during tofacitinib treatment, and relapse after treatment cessation may be partly explained by this persistence.

Interpreted using the paper, the time point label stands for: roughly 24 weeks on oral tofacitinib. The sample's treatment or condition label is to be understood as: oral pan-JAK inhibitor, 5-10 mg twice daily. Lesional scalp punch biopsies and peripheral blood were collected from alopecia areata patients. PBMCs were isolated by density centrifugation and stained for CD3, CD4 and CD8, and CD4+ and CD8+ T cells were sorted on a FACSAria. The method was the immunoSEQ multiplex PCR assay. To provide template for TCR sequencing, every sample had RNA extracted and reverse transcribed into cDNA. SuperScript III was used to make first-strand cDNA, primed with a 2:1 mix of oligo-dT and random hexamers. A synthetic immune receptor repertoire was used to measure amplification bias, and any remaining bias was corrected computationally. The published analysis was carried out like this. Raw reads were preprocessed to remove errors, and CDR3 was defined by IMGT conventions from the conserved cysteine to phenylalanine. Clonality was calculated as 1 minus Shannon entropy normalized by log2 of the number of productive unique TCRs. Whether scalp clones were CD4 or CD8 was inferred by matching scalp TCRbeta sequences against CD4 and CD8 repertoires sorted from blood. Entries here come from immuneACCESS through TCRdb and include only in-frame sequences with V and J called. Some clones fail to appear in such tables; in the studies checked, an unresolved V gene covers under half of the shortfall, and the cause of the remainder is unknown. From that table come the V and J calls and clone size; the DNA was used to work out D and trimming. In this sample the table shows about 180,000 clones, roughly 50% of which occur a single time. The top ten hold less than 14% of the sample.

From cysteine to phenylalanine, the CDR3 is 17 amino acids long. Solely the CDR3 DNA is kept, with 51 bases framed from the first base. CDR1 is given as LGHNA and CDR2 as YSLEER, both from the germline V gene. V ends up 3 bases short and J 3 bases short, with an unmatched junction base count of 11. This sample comprised CD8+ T cells sorted from blood, obtained at week 24, from a patient treated with tofacitinib. The sequence came from a human donor with alopecia areata. The chain uses TRBV4-3 and TRBJ1-5; TRBD1 lines up with 7 middle nucleotides. The DNA is TGCGCCAGCAGCCAGTTCTTAGGGGGCTGGGACAATCAGCCCCAGCATTTT. Translated, this is CASSQFLGGWDNQPQHF.